This passage covers 2 T cell receptor beta chains from one sample sequenced in a study of regulatory T cells in long-lasting Graves disease. CDR3 regions were amplified by Arm-PCR using iRepertoire HTBI primers to build TCR beta libraries. TCRdb ran MiXCR on the multiplex PCR reads and lists one entry per CDR3 protein. This sample carries under 700,000 distinct CDR3 sequences, about 16% of them seen once, and the ten largest clones take roughly 25%. As for time point: newly diagnosed GD, antithyroid drugs for less than 3 months. Preparation of the TCR library used RNA extracted from PBMCs. These data were likewise used in another study, on T cells in Graves' hyperthyroidism and ophthalmopathy.

This specimen was peripheral blood mononuclear cells (PBMCs), taken at new diagnosis, from a patient treated with antithyroid drugs. These receptors originate from a woman aged 35-60 years with Graves disease.

This clonotype showed up many times. This chain uses TRBV30 with TRBJ2-2; D gene unclear. Germline V CDR1 and CDR2: GTSNPN, SVGIG (reference sequence). The CDR3 is 15 amino acids. V lost 1 base, J lost 3 bases, and 12 bases lay in between. The CDR3 bases are TGTGCCTGGAGTGAATTGCACTTGGACACCGGGGAGCTGTTTTTT. It translates to CAWSELHLDTGELFF.

This chain links TRBV2 with TRBJ2-5; 14 bases are a match to TRBD2. The V and J ends lost 6 bases and 5 bases, in that order; junction bases with no gene match: 14. There are 18 residues in the CDR3. Germline CDR1 and CDR2: SNHLY and FYNNEI. The DNA for the CDR3 is TGTGCCAGCAGACTTATACTGGGACTAGCGGGGGAGTTGGAGACCCAGTACTTC. Translated, it gives CASRLILGLAGELETQYF.